The 21 T cell receptor beta chains listed next were all sequenced from one sample in a study of blood T cell repertoires in COVID-19. Assay used: immunoSEQ multiplex PCR; TCRdb lists only in-frame clones, some missing. This sample has about 120,000 clones; about nine tenths occur once, and the top ten carry 25% to 35%. The material sequenced was peripheral blood. These receptors were obtained from a woman aged 70-85 years with acute or convalescent COVID-19.

This chain joins TRBV3-1 (or the pseudogene TRBV3-2) and TRBJ1-3; D ambiguous. Trimming pared 0 bases from V and 1 base from J, leaving 10 bases between. This CDR3 is 16 amino acids long. CDR1 and CDR2 from the germline V gene are LGHDT and YNNKEL (reference sequence). CDR3 nucleotide sequence: TGTGCCAGCAGCCAAGACCGTTGGCAGTCTGGAAACACCATATATTTT. Amino acid sequence: CASSQDRWQSGNTIYF.

This sequence joins TRBV7-9 and TRBJ2-2; weak D call: TRBD2 (6 bases). Germline V CDR1 and CDR2: SEHNR, FQNEAQ (reference sequence). CDR3 length: 16 amino acids. V lost 5 bases and J 4 bases, leaving 17 bases between the germline ends. The CDR3 DNA reads as TGTGCCAGCAGCCCTCGTTGGCAGGGAGGCACCGGGGAGCTGTTTTTT. Its protein product is CASSPRWQGGTGELFF.

In DNA form, the CDR3 reads TGTGCCTGGCATCACCGAGCGGCAATAGGCACCGGGGAGCTGTTTTTT. It specifies CAWHHRAAIGTGELFF. The chain carries TRBV30 and TRBJ2-2, with D possibly TRBD2 on 5 matching bases. Germline loops: CDR1 GTSNPN, CDR2 SVGIG (reference sequence). The CDR3 totals 16 residues. Trimming took 5 bases from V and 4 from J, leaving 20 bases between them. The variable domain in full, completed from reference TRBV30 and TRBJ2-2, reads SQTIHQWPATLVQPVGSPLSLECTVEGTSNPNLYWYRQAAGRGLQLLFYSVGIGQISSEVPQNLSASRPQDRQFILSSKKLLLSDSGFYLCAWHHRAAIGTGELFFGEGSRLTVL.

V gene TRBV4-1 combines with J gene TRBJ1-2, with unresolved D. The CDR3 totals 13 residues. Trimming shortened V by 1 base and J by 8 bases, and 11 bases separated the two germline ends. Per germline, CDR1 MGHRA and CDR2 YSYEKL. The CDR3 DNA reads as TGCGCCAGCAGCCAAGCACAGACGAGCGGCTACACCTTC. Translated: CASSQAQTSGYTF.

In this sample, this clone turned up once. The chain recombines TRBV27 with TRBJ2-3, with a possible D match to TRBD2 (6 bases). The germline V gene encodes CDR1 MNHEY and CDR2 SMNVEV (reference sequence). V was shortened by 0 bases and J by 1 base, with 20 bases between the two germline ends. The CDR3 runs 19 residues. CDR3 amino acids: CASSLSPGTYTARTDTQYF. The CDR3 region has the DNA TGTGCCAGCAGTTTATCCCCGGGGACTTACACGGCCCGCACAGATACGCAGTATTTT.

This clone has a single count. This sequence joins TRBV30 and TRBJ1-5; no clear D gene. Germline values: CDR1 GTSNPN, CDR2 SVGIG (reference sequence). Trimming pared 0 bases from V and 4 bases from J, leaving 10 bases between. The CDR3 contains 14 residues. CDR3 DNA sequence: TGTGCCTGGAGTGTACAAGACGGGAATCAGCCCCAGCATTTT. Translating gives CAWSVQDGNQPQHF. Full variable domain (rest looked up from reference TRBV30 and TRBJ1-5): SQTIHQWPATLVQPVGSPLSLECTVEGTSNPNLYWYRQAAGRGLQLLFYSVGIGQISSEVPQNLSASRPQDRQFILSSKKLLLSDSGFYLCAWSVQDGNQPQHFGDGTRLSIL.

The J gene is TRBJ2-7, the V gene TRBV11-1; D perhaps matches TRBD1 (5 bases). Trimming took off 6 bases at V and 2 bases at J, with 11 bases between the two ends. Germline loops: CDR1 SGHAT, CDR2 FQDESV (reference sequence). The CDR3 runs 13 residues. CDR3 in DNA: TGTGCCAGCAGAGGGGAACAGCCCTACGAGCAGTACTTC. This codes for CASRGEQPYEQYF.

V gene TRBV7-3 combines with J gene TRBJ2-1; 7 positions agree with TRBD2. V trimming: 5 bases; J trimming: 5 bases; junction bases outside the gene matches: 3. The CDR3 covers 13 residues. Germline CDR1 and CDR2: SGHTA and FQGTGA. CDR3 protein: CASSTGGNNEQFF. The CDR3 DNA is TGTGCCAGCAGCACGGGGGGAAACAATGAGCAGTTCTTC.

This clone occurred once. The V call is TRBV6-6, the J call TRBJ1-2; 7 bases line up with TRBD1. This CDR3 contains 13 residues. Germline V gene lookup returns CDR1 MNHNY and CDR2 SVGAGI (reference sequence). Trimming took 5 bases from V and 8 from J; bases not matched to a gene: 8. This CDR3 reads CASSNDRVRGYTF. In DNA form, the CDR3 reads TGTGCCAGCAGTAACGACAGGGTTCGGGGCTACACCTTC.

The V gene is TRBV7-3, the J gene TRBJ1-6, with no clear D. CDR1 and CDR2 (germline): SGHTA, FQGTGA. V was trimmed by 5 bases and J by 4 bases, leaving 9 bases between them. The CDR3 has 14 residues. The CDR3 is CASSLAGYNSPLHF. The CDR3 nucleotides are TGTGCCAGCAGCCTAGCGGGGTATAATTCACCCCTCCACTTT.

The table lists this clone with a few counts. The chain carries TRBV24-1 and TRBJ1-5; 7 positions match TRBD1. After removal of 12 bases from V and 3 bases from J, the junction contained 7 bases not matched to a gene. This CDR3 has 13 amino acids. Germline V gene sequence: CDR1 KGHDR, CDR2 SFDVKD. The CDR3 is CAVQGYPNQPQHF. DNA of the CDR3: TGTGCCGTACAGGGGTATCCCAATCAGCCCCAGCATTTT.

The chain employs TRBV27 and TRBJ1-6, with D possibly TRBD1 on 6 matching bases. The CDR3 spans 17 residues. Germline V lookup: CDR1 MNHEY, CDR2 SMNVEV (reference sequence). Trimming left V 6 bases short and J 6 bases short, with 21 bases between. CDR3 DNA: TGTGCCAGCAGCCCGAGACAGGATGGGGCGTTTAATTCACCCCTCCACTTT. It is translated as CASSPRQDGAFNSPLHF.

The rearrangement uses TRBV6-1 and TRBJ2-3; D may be TRBD1 (6 bases). Germline CDR1 is MNHNS and CDR2 is SASEGT. There are 14 residues in the CDR3. V lost 3 bases, J lost 1 base, and 8 bases lay in between. The CDR3 DNA reads TGTGCCAGCAGTGACAGGGGCGGCACAGATACGCAGTATTTT. This gives the protein CASSDRGGTDTQYF.

This rearrangement joins TRBV11-2 to TRBJ1-1; tentative D call: TRBD1 (6 bases). Deletions cut 5 bases from V and 13 bases from J, with 17 bases between. The length of the CDR3 is 12 residues. The V gene's germline CDR1 is SGHAT and CDR2 FQNNGV. This CDR3 reads CASSLSDSAYFF. CDR3 DNA sequence: TGTGCCAGCAGCCTCTCGGACAGTGCCTATTTCTTT.

V gene TRBV6-1 combines with J gene TRBJ2-5; perhaps TRBD1 as D (6 bases). V was trimmed by 1 base and J by 7 bases, leaving 19 bases between them. The CDR3 runs 16 residues. CDR1 and CDR2 (germline): MNHNS, SASEGT. The CDR3 DNA reads as TGTGCCAGCAGTGAAGTGCTGGGGGCCCTTTGGCGGACCCAGTACTTC. Translation gives CASSEVLGALWRTQYF.

The V and J genes are TRBV6-5 and TRBJ1-5, with 11 nucleotides matching TRBD1. The CDR3 is made up of 13 amino acids. Germline V gene lookup returns CDR1 MNHEY and CDR2 SVGAGI. Trimming at V came to 7 bases and at J to 9 bases, leaving 5 bases not matched to a gene. The CDR3: CASIPGQGGPQHF. As DNA, the CDR3 is TGTGCCAGCATTCCGGGACAGGGGGGGCCCCAGCATTTT.

The genes are TRBV20-1 and TRBJ1-2; D is uncertain. Germline loops: CDR1 DFQATT, CDR2 SNEGSKA (reference sequence). This CDR3 is built from 13 residues. V shed 3 bases and J shed 5 bases, with 13 bases lying between them. In DNA form, the CDR3 reads TGCAGTGCTAGTCTCAGGTCGGGGTATGGCTACACCTTC. As protein: CSASLRSGYGYTF.

The chain recombines TRBV9 with TRBJ1-2; possible D gene TRBD1, 5 bases. Germline-derived CDR1 and CDR2 are SGDLS and YYNGEE. This CDR3 has 14 amino acids. V was cut by 4 bases and J by 7 bases, with 17 bases left in between. DNA for the CDR3: TGTGCCAGCAGCCCTAGGGTGGGGCAGGGTGGCTACACCTTC. This codes for CASSPRVGQGGYTF.

The chain carries TRBV3-1 (or the pseudogene TRBV3-2) and TRBJ2-5, with 13 bases that match TRBD2. This CDR3 is 17 amino acids long. Germline assignment: CDR1 LGHDT and CDR2 YNNKEL (reference sequence). Losses at the gene ends were 1 base for V and 1 base for J; bases not matched to a gene: 3. The CDR3 is CASSQGTSGGRQETQYF. The CDR3 DNA is TGTGCCAGCAGCCAAGGGACTAGCGGGGGCCGCCAAGAGACCCAGTACTTC.

V is TRBV25-1 and J is TRBJ1-1, with 8 bases lining up with TRBD1. CDR1 MGHDK and CDR2 SYGVNS come from the germline V gene. V gave up 7 bases and J gave up 2 bases; unmatched junction bases: 3. The CDR3 covers 13 residues. The CDR3 DNA is TGTGCCAGCAAGGGACAGGTCAACACTGAAGCTTTCTTT. Protein product: CASKGQVNTEAFF.

This chain joins TRBV5-4 and TRBJ1-2; 10 nucleotides agree with TRBD1. The ends lost 2 bases at V and 8 bases at J; junction bases unmatched: 9. The germline V gene has CDR1 SGHNT and CDR2 YYREEE (reference sequence). The CDR3 is made up of 15 amino acids. The CDR3 spells CASSFQGQGFHGYTF. CDR3 coding DNA: TGTGCCAGCAGCTTCCAGGGACAGGGGTTTCACGGCTACACCTTC.